The 20 T cell receptor beta chains below all came from one sample that was sequenced in a study of T cells in narcolepsy. Some clones are missing from TCRdb's copy, which holds only in-frame ones; the method was immunoSEQ multiplex PCR. Here the sample spans 30,000 to 35,000 clones, roughly 80% being singletons. Input material: memory (CD45RA-) CD4+ T cells from blood. The receptor set was obtained from a human donor in good health.

The chain has TRBV19 and TRBJ1-1; TRBD1 might be the D (6 bases). From germline, CDR1 is LNHDA and CDR2 SQIVND (reference sequence). V was pared by 5 bases and J by 0 bases, with 13 bases between. This CDR3 is 15 amino acids long. CDR3 loop: CASSLQGRLNTEAFF. DNA of the CDR3: TGTGCCAGTAGTCTTCAGGGGCGTCTGAACACTGAAGCTTTCTTT.

V gene TRBV19 combines with J gene TRBJ2-1; 8 bases are shared with TRBD2. Germline CDR1 is LNHDA and CDR2 is SQIVND (reference sequence). The CDR3 has 13 amino acids. V lost 5 bases, J lost 6 bases, and 3 bases stayed unmatched. CDR3 nucleotide sequence: TGTGCCAGTAGTTCCGGGACTAGCAATGAGCAGTTCTTC. Its translation: CASSSGTSNEQFF.

J is TRBJ2-1 and V is TRBV29-1, with 8 nucleotides matching TRBD1. With 3 bases clipped from V and 9 bases from J, the junction kept 13 bases outside the gene matches. Germline CDR1 reads SQVTM; CDR2 reads ANQGSEA. The CDR3 runs to 15 residues. CDR3 coding DNA: TGCAGCGTTGAGGTCAGGGGGCGCGGTGTCGGTGAGCAGTTCTTC. It is translated as CSVEVRGRGVGEQFF.

This clone rates as medium-sized. The chain carries TRBV18 and TRBJ1-2, with D possibly TRBD1 on 6 matching bases. The germline V and J ends were trimmed by 5 bases and 8 bases, with 15 bases remaining between them. This CDR3 comprises 13 residues. Germline loops: CDR1 KGHSH, CDR2 LQKENI. The CDR3 reads CASSSTGGWGYTF. CDR3 nucleotides: TGTGCCAGCTCATCGACCGGGGGCTGGGGCTACACCTTC.

V usage is TRBV2 and J usage is TRBJ1-5, with D tentatively TRBD1 (6 bases). Trimming removed 4 bases at V and 2 bases at J, with 15 bases between. From germline, CDR1 is SNHLY and CDR2 FYNNEI. The CDR3 covers 16 residues. The CDR3 is CASSGSGVMGNQPQHF. The CDR3 DNA reads TGTGCCAGCAGTGGGTCAGGGGTTATGGGCAATCAGCCCCAGCATTTT.

The V and J genes are TRBV15 and TRBJ1-5; the D gene is possibly TRBD1 (5 bases). This CDR3 has 15 amino acids. V was cut by 3 bases and J by 6 bases, with 15 bases left in between. Germline V CDR1 and CDR2: LNHNV, YYDKDF (reference sequence). The CDR3 coding sequence is TGTGCCACCAGCAGGGGGGGAGGGAAGGTTCAGCCCCAGCATTTT. Its protein product is CATSRGGGKVQPQHF. The variable domain in full, with the rest retrieved from reference TRBV15 and TRBJ1-5, is DAMVIQNPRYQVTQFGKPVTLSCSQTLNHNVMYWYQQKSSQAPKLLFHYYDKDFNNEADTPDNFQSRRPNTSFCFLDIRSPGLGDTAMYLCATSRGGGKVQPQHFGDGTRLSIL.

The CDR3 DNA sequence: TGTGCCAGTAGTGGTGAAAGGACAGGACGCACAGATACGCAGTATTTT. Its translation is CASSGERTGRTDTQYF. The chain recombines TRBV19 with TRBJ2-3, with 7 bases identical to TRBD1. Germline V CDR1 and CDR2: LNHDA, SQIVND (reference sequence). The V and J ends lost 5 bases and 1 base, in that order; junction bases with no gene match: 9. The CDR3 length is 16 residues. The full variable domain, rest sourced from reference TRBV19 and TRBJ2-3, is DGGITQSPKYLFRKEGQNVTLSCEQNLNHDAMYWYRQDPGQGLRLIYYSQIVNDFQKGDIAEGYSVSREKKESFPLTVTSAQKNPTAFYLCASSGERTGRTDTQYFGPGTRLTVL.

A few counts support this clone. The V gene is TRBV5-4, the J gene TRBJ1-2; TRBD1 agrees at 7 bases. CDR1 and CDR2 from the germline V gene are SGHNT and YYREEE (reference sequence). This CDR3 is 15 amino acids long. After removal of 4 bases from V and 7 bases from J, the junction contained 13 bases not matched to a gene. CDR3 sequence: CASSLDPTGNGGYTF. CDR3 in DNA: TGTGCCAGCAGCCTGGATCCGACAGGGAATGGTGGCTACACCTTC.

The chain carries TRBV19 and TRBJ2-1, with 12 bases fitting TRBD2. The CDR3 contains 16 residues. Germline assignment: CDR1 LNHDA and CDR2 SQIVND (reference sequence). V was clipped by 6 bases and J by 5 bases; unmatched bases: 8. Here the CDR3 reads CASRGGTSGRHNEQFF. Here the CDR3 DNA reads TGTGCCAGTAGGGGGGGGACTAGCGGGCGACACAATGAGCAGTTCTTC.

The gene calls are TRBV7-9 and TRBJ1-1, with TRBD1 identical over 10 bases. The CDR3 length is 16 residues. Germline CDR1 is SEHNR and CDR2 is FQNEAQ (reference sequence). Germline trimming cut 5 bases from V and 5 bases from J; bases unmatched to any gene: 11. CDR3 nucleotide sequence: TGTGCCAGCAGCCTTGGACAGGGGGTTGGTGAGACTGAAGCTTTCTTT. It is translated as CASSLGQGVGETEAFF.

The rearrangement links TRBV7-2 to TRBJ2-1, with D unresolved. Germline loops: CDR1 SGHTA, CDR2 FQGNSA. This CDR3 contains 10 residues. Trimming stripped 10 bases from V and 4 bases from J, with 5 bases between. CDR3 sequence: CAIAYNEQFF. DNA for the CDR3: TGTGCCATCGCATACAATGAGCAGTTCTTC.

This chain links TRBV29-1 with TRBJ2-7; 8 bases align to TRBD2. CDR3 size: 12 residues. The ends lost 4 bases at V and 3 bases at J; junction bases unmatched: 2. Per germline, CDR1 SQVTM and CDR2 ANQGSEA. CDR3 residues: CSVGTSGYEQYF. In DNA, the CDR3 is TGCAGCGTTGGAACTAGCGGCTACGAGCAGTACTTC.

CDR3 region: CASSPRNEKLFF. CDR3 nucleotides: TGTGCCAGTAGTCCCAGGAATGAAAAACTGTTTTTT. This chain uses TRBV19 with TRBJ1-4, with no clear D. The V and J ends lost 5 bases and 5 bases respectively, with 6 bases between them. CDR3 length: 12 residues. From germline, CDR1 is LNHDA and CDR2 SQIVND (reference sequence).

This clone was counted a few times. CDR3 sequence: CASTLNPGDQQYF. The CDR3 nucleotides are TGTGCCAGCACCTTAAACCCGGGGGATCAGCAGTACTTC. This sequence joins TRBV2 and TRBJ2-7; weak D call: TRBD2 (6 bases). The CDR3 consists of 13 residues. Germline V gene lookup returns CDR1 SNHLY and CDR2 FYNNEI. The V gene lost 7 bases and the J gene lost 8 bases, with 18 bases spanning the gap.

This chain uses TRBV5-6 with TRBJ2-7, with D maybe TRBD1 (8 bases). V was trimmed by 3 bases and J by 2 bases, leaving 18 bases between them. Germline CDR1 reads SGHDT; CDR2 reads YYEEEE. CDR3 length: 16 residues. The CDR3 bases are TGTGCCAGCAGCTGGTGGACTAGGACAGGGCCCTACGAGCAGTACTTC. It yields the protein CASSWWTRTGPYEQYF.

V and J are TRBV7-8 and TRBJ2-7; no firm D call. V lost 4 bases and J lost 6, with 19 bases in between. Per the germline V gene, CDR1 is SGHVS and CDR2 is FQNEAQ. The CDR3 spans 15 residues. The DNA for the CDR3 is TGTGCCAGCAGCTCCGCTGAAACACAATCCGGCGAGCAGTACTTC. Amino acid sequence: CASSSAETQSGEQYF.

This clone was picked up a small number of times. The chain couples TRBV2 to TRBJ2-5; D call uncertain. Germline V gene sequence: CDR1 SNHLY, CDR2 FYNNEI. Trimming shortened V by 4 bases and J by 10 bases, and 10 bases separated the two germline ends. This CDR3 spans 11 amino acids. CDR3 residues: CASSAKSSQYF. For the CDR3, the DNA is TGTGCCAGCAGTGCGAAGAGCAGCCAGTACTTC. Using reference TRBV2 and TRBJ2-5 for the parts outside the CDR3, the full variable domain is EPEVTQTPSHQVTQMGQEVILRCVPISNHLYFYWYRQILGQKVEFLVSFYNNEISEKSEIFDDQFSVERPDGSNFTLKIRSTKLEDSAMYFCASSAKSSQYFGPGTRLLVL.

The chain uses TRBV11-1 and TRBJ2-7; TRBD2 aligns across 9 bases. Germline trimming cut 4 bases from V and 3 bases from J; bases unmatched to any gene: 4. This CDR3 has 14 amino acids. CDR1 is SGHAT, CDR2 FQDESV, per germline (reference sequence). The CDR3 reads CASSSVAGDYEQYF. The CDR3, as DNA: TGTGCCAGCAGCTCTGTAGCGGGGGACTACGAGCAGTACTTC. Full variable domain (outside the CDR3, taken from reference TRBV11-1 and TRBJ2-7): EAEVAQSPRYKITEKSQAVAFWCDPISGHATLYWYRQILGQGPELLVQFQDESVVDDSQLPKDRFSAERLKGVDSTLKIQPAELGDSAMYLCASSSVAGDYEQYFGPGTRLTVT.

This clone was seen only a few times. The chain has TRBV5-1 and TRBJ1-1, with TRBD1 matching over 11 bases. Germline V gene data show CDR1 as SGHRS and CDR2 as YFSETQ. This CDR3 has 15 residues. After removal of 2 bases from V and 7 bases from J, the junction contained 7 bases not matched to a gene. The chain's CDR3 is CASSFEDRGQGEAFF. Here the CDR3 DNA reads TGCGCCAGCAGCTTCGAGGACAGGGGGCAGGGTGAAGCTTTCTTT.

The V and J genes are TRBV7-9 and TRBJ1-2, with 10 bases fitting TRBD1. Germline CDR1 is SEHNR and CDR2 is FQNEAQ (reference sequence). The CDR3 contains 14 residues. Losses at the gene ends were 1 base for V and 8 bases for J; bases not matched to a gene: 4. CDR3 protein: CASSLETGGEGYTF. For the CDR3, the DNA is TGTGCCAGCAGCTTAGAGACAGGGGGCGAGGGCTACACCTTC.